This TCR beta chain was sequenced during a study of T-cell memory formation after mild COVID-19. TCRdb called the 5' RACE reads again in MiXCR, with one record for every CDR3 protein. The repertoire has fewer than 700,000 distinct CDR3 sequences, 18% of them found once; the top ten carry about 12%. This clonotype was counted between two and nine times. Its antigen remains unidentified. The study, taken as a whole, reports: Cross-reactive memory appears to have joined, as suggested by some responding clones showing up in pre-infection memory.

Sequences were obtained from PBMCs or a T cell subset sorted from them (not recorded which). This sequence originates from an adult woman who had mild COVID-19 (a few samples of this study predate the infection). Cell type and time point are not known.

The CDR3 protein is CASSSVAGAGANVLTF. The CDR3 nucleotides are TGTGCCAGCAGCTCGGTAGCCGGTGCGGGGGCCAACGTCCTGACTTTC. The chain joins TRBV7-8 to TRBJ2-6; D is unresolved. The CDR3 sequence is 16 residues long. Trimming took 4 bases from V and 4 from J, leaving 14 bases between them. In germline, CDR1 is SGHVS, CDR2 FQNEAQ.